This T cell receptor (beta chain) was profiled in a study of early T cells in non-severe SARS-CoV-2 infection. TCRdb re-called the 5' RACE reads through MiXCR, storing one row per CDR3 protein. The sample shows roughly 54,000 distinct CDR3 sequences, around 6% of them seen only once. This clonotype has a count of ten or more. The ends were cut back, 5 bases at V and 7 bases at J, with 20 bases in the middle. Per the germline V gene, CDR1 is MGHDK and CDR2 is SYGVNS. The CDR3 is made up of 15 amino acids. This rearrangement joins TRBV25-1 to TRBJ1-2; D call uncertain. Sample: whole blood. The sequence derives from an adult who was a healthcare worker with PCR-confirmed SARS-CoV-2 infection or an uninfected control (not recorded which). CDR3: CASSRTFPESAGYTF. The CDR3 region has the DNA TGTGCCAGCAGTCGCACTTTCCCTGAATCTGCTGGCTACACCTTC.